The 31 T cell receptor beta chains reported below all come from one sample, sequenced in a study of control samples from healthy donors and cancer patients. The method was immunoSEQ multiplex PCR; TCRdb's version includes in-frame clones alone and lacks a portion of them. Of 70,000 or so clones in the sample, about 93% were seen once. The sample was blood. These receptors came from a woman in her 40s in good health.

The chain is built from TRBV7-2 and TRBJ2-7; tentative D call: TRBD2 (6 bases). V shed 0 bases and J shed 0 bases, with 12 bases lying between them. The CDR3 extends over 16 amino acids. Germline CDR1 and CDR2: SGHTA and FQGNSA. CDR3 loop: CASSLAVGGVSYEQYF. In DNA, the CDR3 is TGTGCCAGCAGCTTAGCAGTTGGCGGGGTCTCCTACGAGCAGTACTTC.

J is TRBJ2-1 and V is TRBV6-5, with a tentative D call TRBD1 (5 bases). Germline values: CDR1 MNHEY, CDR2 SVGAGI. CDR3 length: 13 residues. V dropped 2 bases and J dropped 8 bases, with 10 bases sitting between them. The CDR3 region is CASSYLGAYEQFF. The DNA for the CDR3 is TGTGCCAGCAGTTACCTAGGGGCCTATGAGCAGTTCTTC.

The chain employs TRBV15 and TRBJ1-1, with TRBD1 as a possible D gene (6 bases). V dropped 6 bases and J dropped 1 base, with 12 bases sitting between them. The CDR3 runs to 14 residues. Looked up from germline, CDR1 is LNHNV and CDR2 is YYDKDF (reference sequence). DNA of the CDR3: TGTGCCACCAGAGCCCGAGGGGGGAACACTGAAGCTTTCTTT. Amino acids: CATRARGGNTEAFF.

The chain couples TRBV28 to TRBJ1-5; D gene unclear. CDR3 length equals 15 residues. Deletions cut 5 bases from V and 0 bases from J, with 11 bases between. The germline gives CDR1 MDHEN, CDR2 SYDVKM. The CDR3 DNA reads TGTGCCAGCAGTCCCCTTGCCGGTAGCAATCAGCCCCAGCATTTT. Translating it yields CASSPLAGSNQPQHF.

The chain employs TRBV5-1 and TRBJ2-1, with D unclear. The germline gives CDR1 SGHRS, CDR2 YFSETQ. Trimming shortened V by 0 bases and J by 8 bases, and 12 bases separated the two germline ends. This CDR3 is built from 14 residues. The CDR3 bases are TGCGCCAGCAGCTTGGAGGGTAGTGGCTATGAGCAGTTCTTC. This gives the protein CASSLEGSGYEQFF.

The V gene is TRBV11-1, the J gene TRBJ1-4, with TRBD1 as a possible D gene (5 bases). V was shortened by 5 bases and J by 3 bases, with 16 bases between the two germline ends. This CDR3 is 16 amino acids long. Germline V gene sequence: CDR1 SGHAT, CDR2 FQDESV (reference sequence). In DNA, the CDR3 is TGTGCCAGCAGCCATATCCAAGGGGCAGCTAATGAAAAACTGTTTTTT. Translating it yields CASSHIQGAANEKLFF.

The chain has TRBV20-1 and TRBJ1-2, with D unresolved. The germline gives CDR1 DFQATT, CDR2 SNEGSKA (reference sequence). Trimming cost V 7 bases and J 8 bases, with 14 bases left between them. CDR3 length: 11 residues. This CDR3 reads CSVAQEVGYTF. The CDR3 nucleotides read TGCAGTGTCGCGCAGGAGGTAGGCTACACCTTC.

The count of this clone is one. The chain carries TRBV9 and TRBJ1-6; D possibly corresponds to TRBD1 (5 bases). Trimming cost V 4 bases and J 5 bases, with 16 bases left between them. CDR3 size: 16 residues. Per the germline V gene, CDR1 is SGDLS and CDR2 is YYNGEE. The CDR3 region has the DNA TGTGCCAGCAGCCCCCACGGGGCAGCAAATAATTCACCCCTCCACTTT. Amino acids: CASSPHGAANNSPLHF.

This clone has a single count. The rearrangement joins TRBV6-5 to TRBJ1-5, with D possibly being TRBD1 (6 bases). V was trimmed by 2 bases and J by 3 bases, leaving 11 bases between them. The germline V gene encodes CDR1 MNHEY and CDR2 SVGAGI. The CDR3 consists of 15 residues. CDR3 residues: CASSYGGGLNQPQHF. The CDR3 DNA reads as TGTGCCAGCAGTTACGGCGGGGGGCTCAATCAGCCCCAGCATTTT.

The J gene is TRBJ1-2, the V gene TRBV12-5; TRBD1 is a possible D gene (6 bases). Trimming took 2 bases from V and 7 from J, leaving 8 bases between them. Germline V gene sequence: CDR1 LGHNT, CDR2 FRNRAP. This CDR3 comprises 12 residues. CDR3 coding DNA: TGTGCTAGTGGTTTGCCAGGGGTTGGCTACACCTTC. It encodes CASGLPGVGYTF.

The chain recombines TRBV25-1 with TRBJ1-1; D remains unclear. Germline CDR1 reads MGHDK; CDR2 reads SYGVNS. CDR3 length: 13 amino acids. V was cut by 5 bases and J by 1 base, with 8 bases left in between. CDR3 sequence (DNA): TGTGCCAGCAGTTTCAACACGAACACTGAAGCTTTCTTT. Protein product: CASSFNTNTEAFF. The entire variable domain, with the rest obtained from reference TRBV25-1 and TRBJ1-1, is as follows: EADIYQTPRYLVIGTGKKITLECSQTMGHDKMYWYQQDPGMELHLIHYSYGVNSTEKGDLSSESTVSRIRTEHFPLTLESARPSHTSQYLCASSFNTNTEAFFGQGTRLTVV.

The rearrangement links TRBV5-1 to TRBJ1-2; unclear D gene. The V and J ends lost 1 base and 0 bases respectively, with 16 bases between them. CDR1 is SGHRS, CDR2 YFSETQ, per germline. The CDR3 is 17 amino acids. CDR3 DNA: TGCGCCAGCAGCTTGCGTCCGGGGTCGCAGGCTAACTATGGCTACACCTTC. Translating it yields CASSLRPGSQANYGYTF.

The J gene is TRBJ1-1, the V gene TRBV29-1; D is possibly TRBD1 (5 bases). The V and J ends lost 8 bases and 4 bases respectively, with 17 bases between them. The germline CDR1 and CDR2 sequences are SQVTM and ANQGSEA. This CDR3 is 13 amino acids long. CDR3 nucleotides: TGCAGCACAACGGACATAGTGGGCACTGAAGCTTTCTTT. This translates into CSTTDIVGTEAFF.

The rearrangement uses TRBV2 and TRBJ2-3; TRBD2 aligns across 13 bases. The CDR3 is made up of 16 amino acids. V dropped 2 bases and J dropped 6; count of bases not matched to a gene: 5. Per the germline V gene, CDR1 is SNHLY and CDR2 is FYNNEI. This CDR3 is CASSESLAGGLDTQYF. In nucleotides, the CDR3 is TGTGCCAGCAGTGAATCACTAGCGGGAGGGTTGGATACGCAGTATTTT. The full variable domain, with the rest looked up from reference TRBV2 and TRBJ2-3, is EPEVTQTPSHQVTQMGQEVILRCVPISNHLYFYWYRQILGQKVEFLVSFYNNEISEKSEIFDDQFSVERPDGSNFTLKIRSTKLEDSAMYFCASSESLAGGLDTQYFGPGTRLTVL.

The chain has TRBV19 and TRBJ1-5; 9 nucleotides agree with TRBD1. Germline CDR1 reads LNHDA; CDR2 reads SQIVND (reference sequence). With V trimmed by 5 bases and J by 3 bases, 8 bases remained unmatched. The CDR3 covers 16 residues. Here the CDR3 DNA reads TGTGCCAGTAGTGCCTCGACAGGGGGAGACAATCAGCCCCAGCATTTT. Its protein is CASSASTGGDNQPQHF.

V is TRBV5-8 and J is TRBJ1-4, with D possibly matching TRBD1 (5 bases). In germline, CDR1 is SGHTS, CDR2 YDEGEE. V lost 6 bases, J lost 7 bases, and 16 bases lay in between. This CDR3 has 14 residues. Written as DNA, the CDR3 is TGTGCCAGCACCCCAGGGTTGGGGGTTGAAAAACTGTTTTTT. Encoded protein: CASTPGLGVEKLFF.

The chain employs TRBV5-1 and TRBJ2-7; 9 bases align to TRBD2. V lost 2 bases and J lost 1; bases outside the gene matches: 7. Germline CDR1 SGHRS, CDR2 YFSETQ. The CDR3 covers 16 residues. The chain's CDR3 is CASSFAGGDFSYEQYF. In DNA form, the CDR3 reads TGCGCCAGCAGCTTTGCGGGGGGGGACTTTTCCTACGAGCAGTACTTC.

The chain combines TRBV7-2 with TRBJ2-2; D remains unclear. Trimming removed 2 bases from V and 5 bases from J, with 9 bases in between. The CDR3 spans 14 residues. CDR1 is SGHTA and CDR2 is FQGNSA in the germline V gene. The CDR3 bases are TGTGCCAGCAGCTTACTCGGCTTTACCGGGGAGCTGTTTTTT. Protein product: CASSLLGFTGELFF.

This chain uses TRBV6-5 with TRBJ2-7; unclear D gene. This CDR3 has 13 amino acids. Germline V gene data show CDR1 as MNHEY and CDR2 as SVGAGI. CDR3 sequence (DNA): TGTGTCTCGGAAGGGTATCATCCCTACGAGCAGTACTTC. Its translation is CVSEGYHPYEQYF.

V usage is TRBV29-1 and J usage is TRBJ1-5; D might be TRBD1 (5 bases). The V end lost 6 bases, the J end lost 5 bases, and 11 bases lay between the germline ends. Per the germline V gene, CDR1 is SQVTM and CDR2 is ANQGSEA. There are 12 residues in the CDR3. CDR3 DNA: TGCAGCGTGACGGACACAGATCAGCCCCAGCATTTT. Translation gives CSVTDTDQPQHF.

J is TRBJ1-1 and V is TRBV7-2; 11 nucleotides line up with TRBD1. Trimming took 4 bases from V and 5 from J; bases not matched to a gene: 3. The CDR3 spans 14 residues. The germline gives CDR1 SGHTA, CDR2 FQGNSA. CDR3 sequence reads: CASSSGQGDTEAFF. CDR3 in DNA: TGTGCCAGCAGCTCGGGACAGGGGGATACTGAAGCTTTCTTT.

The chain couples TRBV6-4 to TRBJ1-5; 11 bases line up with TRBD1. The CDR3 is 15 residues long. J was trimmed by 2 bases and V by 10 bases; bases with no gene match: 7. In germline, CDR1 is MRHNA, CDR2 SNTAGT. The CDR3 here is CATRGTGGRNQPQHF. The CDR3 DNA follows: TGTGCCACCAGGGGGACAGGGGGACGCAATCAGCCCCAGCATTTT.

The chain recombines TRBV28 with TRBJ1-4; 8 bases are a match to TRBD1. The germline V gene has CDR1 MDHEN and CDR2 SYDVKM. With 3 bases clipped from V and 8 bases from J, the junction kept 5 bases outside the gene matches. The CDR3 runs 14 residues. CDR3 region: CASSLGTGLEKLFF. CDR3 in DNA: TGTGCCAGCAGTTTGGGGACAGGATTAGAAAAACTGTTTTTT.

The V gene is TRBV4-1, the J gene TRBJ2-6; D gene unclear. The CDR3 length is 16 residues. Germline V gene lookup returns CDR1 MGHRA and CDR2 YSYEKL. Between the trimmed V and J ends, which lost 0 bases and 1 base, there was a span of 7 bases. The CDR3 region is CASSQEVGSGANVLTF. DNA of the CDR3: TGCGCCAGCAGCCAAGAAGTGGGGTCTGGGGCCAACGTCCTGACTTTC.

This sequence joins TRBV3-1 (or the pseudogene TRBV3-2) and TRBJ2-7, with D possibly TRBD1 on 6 matching bases. Trimming shortened V by 0 bases and J by 1 base, and 19 bases separated the two germline ends. The CDR3 length is 18 residues. Germline CDR1 is LGHDT and CDR2 is YNNKEL (reference sequence). CDR3 amino acids: CASSQETLGTFGSYEQYF. Here the CDR3 DNA reads TGTGCCAGCAGCCAAGAGACCCTTGGGACATTTGGTTCCTACGAGCAGTACTTC.

This chain links TRBV27 with TRBJ2-7, with D perhaps matching TRBD2 (6 bases). CDR1 and CDR2 from the germline V gene are MNHEY and SMNVEV (reference sequence). Trimming took 3 bases from V and 4 from J, leaving 19 bases between them. This CDR3 is built from 16 residues. CDR3 DNA: TGTGCCAGCAGTTTTAGCGTAGGCGGGGTGGTATACGAGCAGTACTTC. Its protein product is CASSFSVGGVVYEQYF.

The chain is built from TRBV30 and TRBJ1-1; D is uncertain. The germline V and J ends were trimmed by 5 bases and 0 bases, with 10 bases remaining between them. Per germline, CDR1 GTSNPN and CDR2 SVGIG (reference sequence). The CDR3 spans 13 residues. CDR3 coding DNA: TGTGCCTGGGCCCTATTCATGAACACTGAAGCTTTCTTT. Translated, it gives CAWALFMNTEAFF.

The chain is built from TRBV3-1 (or the pseudogene TRBV3-2) and TRBJ2-5; 14 bases match TRBD2. This CDR3 region has 20 residues. CDR1 LGHDT and CDR2 YNNKEL come from the germline V gene (reference sequence). J gave up 7 bases and V 0 bases, and 16 bases lay outside the gene matches. The CDR3 loop is CASSQERIRTSGGPAGTQYF. The DNA of the CDR3 is TGTGCCAGCAGCCAAGAGAGAATTAGGACTAGCGGGGGGCCGGCCGGGACCCAGTACTTC.

The V and J genes are TRBV19 and TRBJ1-1; 10 bases map to TRBD1. V gave up 9 bases and J gave up 0 bases; unmatched junction bases: 7. Germline values: CDR1 LNHDA, CDR2 SQIVND (reference sequence). The CDR3 is 15 amino acids. The CDR3 region is CASIDRGRVNTEAFF. DNA of the CDR3: TGTGCCAGCATAGACAGGGGGCGCGTGAACACTGAAGCTTTCTTT.

The chain combines TRBV6-5 with TRBJ2-5; TRBD1 agrees at 10 bases. The CDR3 spans 16 residues. The V and J ends lost 0 bases and 5 bases, in that order; junction bases with no gene match: 6. Germline CDR1 and CDR2: MNHEY and SVGAGI. In DNA, the CDR3 is TGTGCCAGCAGTTACTCTTGGACAGGGGGGGTTGAGACCCAGTACTTC. The encoded protein is CASSYSWTGGVETQYF.

This clone was seen a single time. The rearrangement joins TRBV5-1 to TRBJ2-3, with D hard to call. The CDR3 sequence is 14 residues long. Germline values: CDR1 SGHRS, CDR2 YFSETQ. V was clipped by 2 bases and J by 6 bases, with 13 bases between them. CDR3 bases: TGCGCCAGCAGCTTCGGAGAAAGCGTCGATACGCAGTATTTT. Its protein product is CASSFGESVDTQYF.